The TCR beta chain under discussion was sequenced for a study of blood T cell repertoires in COVID-19. The overall study: Acute-phase and convalescent COVID-19 samples originated in the United States, Italy and Spain. Sources were T cells, B-cell-depleted T cells, or PBMCs; the material itself was cDNA or gDNA.

Some clones are missing from TCRdb's copy, which holds only in-frame ones; the method was immunoSEQ multiplex PCR. This sample has about 92,000 clones, with roughly 85% found just once. Germline V gives CDR1 MNHEY, CDR2 SMNVEV (reference sequence). This CDR3 comprises 17 residues. The V gene lost 5 bases and the J gene lost 7 bases, with 23 bases spanning the gap. V usage is TRBV27 and J usage is TRBJ1-4; a weak D match, TRBD1 (6 bases). This sequence originates from a woman in her sixties with COVID-19, enrolled during active disease. The sequenced material came from peripheral blood. CDR3 in amino acids: CASSTILRLGRGEKLFF. CDR3 in DNA: TGTGCCAGCAGTACCATCCTCAGGTTGGGCAGGGGTGAAAAACTGTTTTTT. Based on the CDR3 plus reference TRBV27 and TRBJ1-4, the full variable domain is EAQVTQNPRYLITVTGKKLTVTCSQNMNHEYMSWYRQDPGLGLRQIYYSMNVEVTDKGDVPEGYKVSRKEKRNFPLILESPSPNQTSLYFCASSTILRLGRGEKLFFGSGTQLSVL.